This TCR beta chain derives from a study of T cells after yellow fever vaccination (dated by TCRdb to between 2019 and 2020). About the investigation overall: Libraries from fractions with low cell numbers were prepared with the SMART-Seq v4 Ultra Low Input RNA kit. Bulk TCR alpha and beta repertoires were sequenced longitudinally to track T-cell clones before and after primary and booster YFV17D yellow fever vaccination. Blood samples were taken at several timepoints before and after primary and secondary immunization, and bulk PBMC replicates and cell subsets were isolated. Two healthy male donors, one aged 18 to 29 and one aged 30 to 40 years, were included in the cohort. What the authors observed across the whole study: Because abundant contaminating clonotypes from the bulk population could be contained in FACS-sorted repertoires, computational filtering was required. The secondary T-cell response was weaker than the primary response but faster, peaking on day 5 instead of day 15. A small fraction of clonotypes appeared in both the CD4 and CD8 compartments, likely as a result of convergent recombination. After the booster, most of the clones that had expanded following primary vaccination were detected again (about 95% of CD4 and around 90% of CD8), which suggests that memory was broadly maintained. Because the study included only a couple of donors, the extent to which the findings can be generalized is limited.

Sequencing used an Illumina NovaSeq 6000. Synthesis of TCR cDNA relied on 5'RACE template switching, a step that introduced a universal primer site along with unique molecular identifiers. Priming of cDNA synthesis was performed from both the TCR alpha and TCR beta constant segments. Library amplification involved two PCR steps, and the second step added sample barcodes and sequencing adapters. Libraries were sequenced on Illumina HiSeq 2500 (2x100 bp) or NovaSeq (2x150 bp). Regarding the original processing steps: MIGEC handled demultiplexing of reads and collapsing into UMI consensus sequences, while MiXCR performed V(D)J alignment. Vaccine-responding clonotypes were defined with edgeR using replicate PBMC samples, requiring FDR below 0.01 and a log2 fold change above 5 up to day 15. CD4 or CD8 identity was assigned to each bulk clonotype according to whether the clonotype was present at higher abundance in the sequenced CD4 repertoire or the sequenced CD8 repertoire. Clones were called with MiXCR by TCRdb after fastp trimmed the public reads at Q25, and only in-frame beta chains were retained. Each record represents a unique CDR3 protein, reported with the most common genes and DNA among its rows. It is TCRdb's table, rather than the study itself, that gives the V and J calls and clone size. In all, the sample holds around 310,000 distinct CDR3 sequences, and approximately 3.9% of those were seen once. The ten largest clonotypes hold roughly a quarter of the sample.

This clonotype was picked up many times. The antigen this receptor binds is unknown. Base quality data are lacking; no much larger clone is found one base away. The CDR3 has 16 amino acids, counting the end cysteine and phenylalanine. Of the read, only the CDR3 DNA is kept; its 48 bases are in frame from base 1. CDR1 DFQATT and CDR2 SNEGSKA are derived from the germline V gene (reference sequence). V drops 2 bases and J drops 3 bases, leaving 18 bases in between. Per the publication, the treatment or condition label means: live attenuated yellow fever vaccine strain. Two biological replicates of bulk PBMCs were collected at each blood-draw timepoint. PBMCs were isolated from peripheral blood using a standard Ficoll-Paque protocol. RNA was extracted with TriZol from bulk PBMCs, CD4 and CD8 fractions, and dextramer-positive and dextramer-negative fractions.

Sequenced here: PBMCs, sampled on the day of the yellow fever booster vaccination. This TCR was recovered from a young man who received the YFV17D yellow fever vaccine. The receptor chain draws on TRBV20-1 and TRBJ2-3; the D gene is unclear. The CDR3 here reads CSARSLQGRITDTQYF. Read as DNA, the sequence is TGCAGTGCTAGATCTTTACAAGGGCGGATAACAGATACGCAGTATTTT.